The 18 T cell receptor beta chains reported below all come from one sample, sequenced in a study of T-cell reconstitution after alpha-beta-depleted transplantation in children. TCRbeta library preparation incorporated unique molecular identifiers. TCRdb processed the PCR reads anew with MiXCR; each CDR3 protein has one entry. The table shows 330,000 or so distinct CDR3 sequences, with 9.5% to 13% occurring only once. The material sequenced was PBMCs, taken before TCRalphabeta/CD19-depleted stem cell transplant. These receptors were taken from a boy in the first two years of life with acute myeloid leukemia, due to receive a stem cell transplant.

The table lists this clonotype with many counts. The chain is built from TRBV7-3 and TRBJ2-7, with 9 bases fitting TRBD1. V was pared by 5 bases and J by 0 bases, with 5 bases of the junction left unmatched. Germline lookup yields CDR1 SGHTA and CDR2 FQGTGA. The CDR3 spans 15 residues. The CDR3 DNA is TGTGCCAGCAGCCCACGGACAGGGGCCTCCTACGAGCAGTACTTC. Translation: CASSPRTGASYEQYF.

In the case of this clonotype: A clone one base away is much larger, so this may be a read error. This chain joins TRBV11-2 and TRBJ2-4, with TRBD1 matching over 7 bases. The CDR3 has 15 residues. CDR1 and CDR2 (germline): SGHAT, FQNNGV. The V gene end was trimmed by 2 bases and the J gene end by 12 bases; junction bases not matched to a gene: 13. CDR3 nucleotides: TGTGCCAGCAGCTTATGGGCACAGGGGCCGGACAGTCAGTACTTC. This translates into CASSLWAQGPDSQYF.

This clonotype was counted a few times. The rearrangement joins TRBV24-1 to TRBJ2-2; 10 nucleotides match TRBD1. CDR3 length equals 17 residues. The trim removed 0 bases at V and 6 bases at J, leaving 6 bases unmatched. The germline V gene has CDR1 KGHDR and CDR2 SFDVKD. The CDR3 nucleotides read TGTGCCACCAGTGATTTGCTTGGGACAGGGGATCCCGGGGAGCTGTTTTTT. It specifies CATSDLLGTGDPGELFF.

Regarding this clonotype: A single base separates this from a much larger clone, so it may be a read error. The gene calls are TRBV4-3 and TRBJ2-2, with TRBD1 as a possible D gene (7 bases). CDR3 size: 20 residues. Germline V lookup: CDR1 LGHNA, CDR2 YSLEER. The CDR3 bases are TGCGCCAGCAGCCAAGATAGTGGGAGGAGGGGGCCCGCGAACGCCGGGGAGCTGTTTTTT. This encodes CASSQDSGRRGPANAGELFF.

This clonotype was seen at least ten times. The chain couples TRBV12-3 or TRBV12-4 to TRBJ2-3, with 12 bases fitting TRBD2. This CDR3 contains 18 residues. V shed 5 bases and J 2 bases; nucleotides not matched to a gene: 11. CDR3 coding DNA: TGTGCCAGCAGTCGAGGGACTAGCGGGCCTTTCTTCACAGATACGCAGTATTTT. Translated, it gives CASSRGTSGPFFTDTQYF.

This clonotype was seen ten or more times. This chain links TRBV11-2 with TRBJ2-5; perhaps TRBD2 as D (5 bases). CDR3 length: 17 residues. Trimming removed 4 bases at V and 0 bases at J, with 18 bases between. Germline values: CDR1 SGHAT, CDR2 FQNNGV. The CDR3 spells CASSSYRRVRYQETQYF. The CDR3, as DNA: TGTGCCAGCAGCTCATATCGGCGGGTGAGGTACCAAGAGACCCAGTACTTC. The full variable domain, in which reference TRBV11-2 and TRBJ2-5 provide the parts outside the CDR3, is EAGVAQSPRYKIIEKRQSVAFWCNPISGHATLYWYQQILGQGPKLLIQFQNNGVVDDSQLPKDRFSAERLKGVDSTLKIQPAKLEDSAVYLCASSSYRRVRYQETQYFGPGTRLLVL.

This chain joins TRBV6-5 and TRBJ1-2; D is possibly TRBD1 (5 bases). Trimming removed 0 bases at V and 4 bases at J, with 12 bases between. Germline V lookup: CDR1 MNHEY, CDR2 SVGAGI. CDR3 length: 15 residues. CDR3: CASSYSDGAGYGYTF. The DNA of the CDR3 is TGTGCCAGCAGTTACTCGGATGGGGCGGGCTATGGCTACACCTTC.

This clonotype was picked up a small number of times. This chain connects TRBV4-3 to TRBJ2-1, with TRBD2 identical over 10 bases. The CDR3 is 18 amino acids. J lost 4 bases, V lost 0 bases, and 9 bases had no gene match. Germline V gene lookup returns CDR1 LGHNA and CDR2 YSLEER. In nucleotides, the CDR3 is TGCGCCAGCAGCCAAGACCCTAGCGGGAGCAGGGTATACAATGAGCAGTTCTTC. This encodes CASSQDPSGSRVYNEQFF.

In this sample, this clonotype turned up many times. This chain links TRBV12-3 or TRBV12-4 with TRBJ2-3; 9 bases are shared with TRBD1. V trimming: 9 bases; J trimming: 2 bases; junction bases outside the gene matches: 6. CDR3 length equals 14 residues. CDR3 sequence: CASTGTGITDTQYF. The CDR3 DNA sequence: TGTGCCAGTACCGGGACAGGGATCACAGATACGCAGTATTTT.

This clonotype was counted ten times or more. The V call is TRBV4-3, the J call TRBJ2-5, with a possible D match to TRBD1 (5 bases). The CDR3 contains 17 residues. Germline values: CDR1 LGHNA, CDR2 YSLEER. V was pared by 1 base and J by 4 bases, with 19 bases between. CDR3 DNA: TGCGCCAGCAGCCAAGGATTTTTCGCAGGGCAGGGAGAGACCCAGTACTTC. Translating it yields CASSQGFFAGQGETQYF.

V gene TRBV24-1 combines with J gene TRBJ2-1; D not certain. CDR1 is KGHDR, CDR2 SFDVKD, per germline. The CDR3 runs to 14 residues. V dropped 5 bases and J dropped 0 bases, with 7 bases sitting between them. CDR3 sequence reads: CATSASRSYNEQFF. CDR3 bases: TGTGCCACCAGTGCCTCCCGCTCCTACAATGAGCAGTTCTTC.

This clonotype was detected many times. The rearrangement joins TRBV24-1 to TRBJ1-2; weak D call: TRBD1 (6 bases). The CDR3 spans 16 residues. Trimming cost V 4 bases and J 8 bases, with 22 bases left between them. CDR1 is KGHDR and CDR2 is SFDVKD in the germline V gene. In DNA form, the CDR3 reads TGTGCCACCAGTGAACCTGGACAGTTCCCCCCAGGGGGCTACACCTTC. This codes for CATSEPGQFPPGGYTF.

This clonotype was counted many times. The V call is TRBV28, the J call TRBJ2-2; 7 positions match TRBD1. This CDR3 region has 15 residues. J lost 6 bases, V lost 4 bases, and 8 bases had no gene match. Looked up from germline, CDR1 is MDHEN and CDR2 is SYDVKM. The CDR3 nucleotides read TGTGCCAGCAGTTCTGACAGGGCGTTTTCCGGGGAGCTGTTTTTT. The encoded protein is CASSSDRAFSGELFF.

A word on this clonotype: A much larger clonotype is one base distant, so this may be a read error. The chain couples TRBV20-1 to TRBJ2-3, with 7 bases lining up with TRBD1. The CDR3 totals 12 residues. The germline V gene encodes CDR1 DFQATT and CDR2 SNEGSKA (reference sequence). CDR3 DNA: TGCAGTGCTAGAACAGGGGTAGATATGCAGTATTTT. As protein: CSARTGVDMQYF.

The chain is built from TRBV4-3 and TRBJ2-7, with 7 bases lining up with TRBD2. In germline, CDR1 is LGHNA, CDR2 YSLEER. The CDR3 consists of 12 residues. V lost 3 bases and J lost 7; bases outside the gene matches: 3. The CDR3 loop reads CASSQRGGEQYF. The DNA of the CDR3 is TGCGCCAGCAGCCAGAGGGGAGGGGAGCAGTACTTC.

At least ten counts were recorded for this clonotype. This rearrangement joins TRBV5-5 to TRBJ2-6; a possible D gene is TRBD2 (5 bases). Germline assignment: CDR1 SGHKS and CDR2 YYEKEE (reference sequence). Trimming removed 0 bases at V and 0 bases at J, with 10 bases between. This CDR3 contains 17 residues. For the CDR3, the DNA is TGTGCCAGCAGCTTGGCGTCGGGAATCTCTGGGGCCAACGTCCTGACTTTC. This translates into CASSLASGISGANVLTF. Combining the CDR3 with reference TRBV5-5 and TRBJ2-6 gives the whole variable domain DAGVTQSPTHLIKTRGQQVTLRCSPISGHKSVSWYQQVLGQGPQFIFQYYEKEERGRGNFPDRFSARQFPNYSSELNVNALLLGDSALYLCASSLASGISGANVLTFGAGSRLTVL.

This clonotype was counted ten times or more. The chain carries TRBV29-1 and TRBJ1-1, with D possibly matching TRBD1 (5 bases). CDR3 length: 11 amino acids. Germline CDR1 reads SQVTM; CDR2 reads ANQGSEA. V was trimmed by 5 bases and J by 10 bases, leaving 14 bases between them. The CDR3 sequence is CSVQEGRGAFF. The CDR3 bases are TGCAGCGTTCAGGAGGGGAGAGGAGCTTTCTTT.

Turning to this clonotype: This clone may be a read error of a much larger clone one base away. The V call is TRBV28, the J call TRBJ2-3; a possible D gene is TRBD2 (6 bases). CDR1 and CDR2 (germline): MDHEN, SYDVKM. There are 18 residues in the CDR3. V lost 0 bases and J 0 bases, leaving 16 bases between the germline ends. This chain's CDR3 is CASSLWESSGDSTDTQYF. Written as DNA, the CDR3 is TGTGCCAGCAGTTTATGGGAGAGTAGCGGCGATAGCACAGATACGCAGTATTTT.